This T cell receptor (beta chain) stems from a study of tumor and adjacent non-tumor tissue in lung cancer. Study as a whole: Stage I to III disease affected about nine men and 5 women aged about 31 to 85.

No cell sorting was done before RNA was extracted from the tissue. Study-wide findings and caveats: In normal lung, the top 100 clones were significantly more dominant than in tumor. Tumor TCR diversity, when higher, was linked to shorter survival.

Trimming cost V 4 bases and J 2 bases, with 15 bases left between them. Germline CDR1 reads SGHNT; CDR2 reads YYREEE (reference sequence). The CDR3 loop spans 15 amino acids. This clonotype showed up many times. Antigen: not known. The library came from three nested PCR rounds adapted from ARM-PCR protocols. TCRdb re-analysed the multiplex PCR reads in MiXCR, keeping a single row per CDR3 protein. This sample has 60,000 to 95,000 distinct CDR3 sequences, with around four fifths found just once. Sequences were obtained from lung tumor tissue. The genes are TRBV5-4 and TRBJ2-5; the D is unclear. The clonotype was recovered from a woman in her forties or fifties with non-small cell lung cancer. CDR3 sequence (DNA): TGTGCCAGCAGCCCCCCGCGCCTCGGGCAAGAGACCCAGTACTTC. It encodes CASSPPRLGQETQYF.